This note documents a single T cell receptor (beta chain) sequence. The junction shows a germline mismatch at one end, possibly a read error. This entry belongs to a study of molecular identifiers for immune sequencing clone quantification. A single record per CDR3 protein comes from TCRdb applying MiXCR to the PCR reads. The repertoire holds fewer than 350,000 distinct CDR3 sequences, with roughly 24% as singletons. This CDR3 has 15 amino acids. The chain is built from TRBV12-3 or TRBV12-4 and TRBJ2-3; no clear D gene. This sequence was found in a human donor in good health. Some libraries in this study had Jurkat cell RNA spiked in. Sequencing was done on a sample of naive CD8+ T cells from blood, with Jurkat cell RNA spiked in. Subset described: FACS-sorted CD8+CD4-CCR7+CD45RA+ naive T cells. The DNA for the CDR3 is TGTGCCAGCAGTTTTGGGCCCAAAGCCACAGCTACGCAGTATTTT. It codes for CASSFGPKATATQYF.